The 5 T cell receptor beta chains below were found in one sample sequenced in a study of T cells in Graves' hyperthyroidism and ophthalmopathy. Amplified TCR beta CDR3 regions derived from RNA transcripts. Initially, a first-round RT-PCR of the TCR CDR3 employed the HTBI primer set. One entry per CDR3 protein results from TCRdb running MiXCR on the multiplex PCR reads. The data hold some 440,000 distinct CDR3 sequences, with approximately 14% observed a single time. Sequencing was performed on blood. The receptors derive from a woman in her late teens or twenties with Graves' hyperthyroidism.

The table lists this clonotype with many counts. V gene TRBV7-2 combines with J gene TRBJ2-7, with 9 bases lining up with TRBD1. From germline, CDR1 is SGHTA and CDR2 FQGNSA. J was trimmed by 6 bases and V by 5 bases; bases with no gene match: 8. The CDR3 totals 14 residues. The CDR3 protein is CASSRAGTGFEQYF. The CDR3 DNA reads as TGTGCCAGCAGCCGCGCCGGGACAGGGTTCGAGCAGTACTTC.

There are a few counts of this clonotype. V usage is TRBV7-8 and J usage is TRBJ1-5; D is possibly TRBD1 (5 bases). Germline CDR1 SGHVS, CDR2 FQNEAQ. This CDR3 comprises 17 residues. V dropped 3 bases and J dropped 3 bases, with 18 bases sitting between them. CDR3 region: CASSFLPEGTHNQPQHF. The CDR3 coding sequence is TGTGCCAGCAGCTTTCTCCCGGAGGGGACTCACAATCAGCCCCAGCATTTT.

This clonotype came up a few times. CDR3 loop: CASSHDRGHGELFF. Here the CDR3 DNA reads TGCGCCAGCAGCCACGACAGGGGCCACGGGGAGCTGTTTTTT. V and J are TRBV4-3 and TRBJ2-2; TRBD1 matches at 8 bases. From germline, CDR1 is LGHNA and CDR2 YSLEER. V shed 3 bases and J 7 bases; nucleotides not matched to a gene: 4. This CDR3 has 14 residues.

This clonotype was found a few times. This sequence joins TRBV28 and TRBJ1-3, with TRBD1 matching 7 bases. Germline V gives CDR1 MDHEN, CDR2 SYDVKM. The CDR3 covers 15 residues. V was pared by 5 bases and J by 0 bases, with 4 bases of the junction left unmatched. The CDR3 loop reads CASSPGTASGNTIYF. The CDR3, as DNA: TGTGCCAGCAGTCCGGGGACAGCCTCTGGAAACACCATATATTTT.

The CDR3 DNA sequence: TGTGCCAGCAGCCAAGAAGGACTAGCAGCGGGCAATGAGCAGTTCTTC. It translates to CASSQEGLAAGNEQFF. V and J are TRBV4-2 and TRBJ2-1, with 8 bases fitting TRBD2. Germline CDR1 and CDR2: LGHNA and YNFKEQ. V trimming: 0 bases; J trimming: 6 bases; junction bases outside the gene matches: 7. This CDR3 region has 16 residues.